Presented here are 13 T cell receptor beta chains from one specimen sequenced in a study of shared T cell receptors in the human thymus. Profiling relied on immunoSEQ multiplex PCR, and the TCRdb table lists in-frame clones only, not all of them. The sample lists hundreds of thousands of clones; approximately 80% were seen once. These data were likewise used in another study, on human thymus T cells.

Specimen: thymocytes. These receptors were obtained from a boy under three years old with a congenital heart defect.

This chain joins TRBV28 and TRBJ2-7; 12 nucleotides line up with TRBD1. Germline V gene sequence: CDR1 MDHEN, CDR2 SYDVKM. V trimming: 8 bases; J trimming: 3 bases; junction bases outside the gene matches: 17. The CDR3 spans 18 residues. The DNA for the CDR3 is TGTGCCAGCGGAATCCGGGACAGGGGGCCCTGGTATTACTACGAGCAGTACTTC. Translating it yields CASGIRDRGPWYYYEQYF.

The table lists this clone with a few counts. V and J are TRBV20-1 and TRBJ1-2; possible D gene TRBD1, 5 bases. The ends were cut back, 1 base at V and 6 bases at J, with 6 bases in the middle. This CDR3 is 11 amino acids long. Germline V gene sequence: CDR1 DFQATT, CDR2 SNEGSKA (reference sequence). Written as DNA, the CDR3 is TGCAGTGCTAGAGGGGGGGATGGCTACACCTTC. This sequence encodes CSARGGDGYTF.

This sequence joins TRBV21-1 and TRBJ2-1; the table calls TRBD2, which could not be checked here. TRBV21-1 is listed as a pseudogene. CDR3 length equals 16 residues. The CDR3 DNA sequence: TGTGCCAGCGACGGGACTAGCGGGAGAAATGGTAATGAGCAGTTCTTC. Protein sequence: CASDGTSGRNGNEQFF.

J is TRBJ1-2 and V is TRBV11-3, with 8 bases fitting TRBD1. In germline, CDR1 is SGHNT, CDR2 YENEEA. V lost 3 bases, J lost 8 bases, and 11 bases stayed unmatched. The CDR3 consists of 15 residues. The chain's CDR3 is CASSLTSRTGSGYTF. In nucleotides, the CDR3 is TGTGCCAGCAGCTTGACCTCAAGGACAGGGAGCGGCTACACCTTC. The entire variable domain, with the rest obtained from reference TRBV11-3 and TRBJ1-2, is as follows: EAGVVQSPRYKIIEKKQPVAFWCNPISGHNTLYWYLQNLGQGPELLIRYENEEAVDDSQLPKDRFSAERLKGVDSTLKIQPAELGDSAVYLCASSLTSRTGSGYTFGSGTRLTVV.

The chain couples TRBV5-1 to TRBJ1-2; 8 nucleotides match TRBD1. The length of the CDR3 is 14 residues. The junction had 7 bases not matched to a gene; V was cut back by 4 bases and J by 5 bases. Germline lookup yields CDR1 SGHRS and CDR2 YFSETQ. In nucleotides, the CDR3 is TGCGCCAGCAGCACCGACAGGGGCGGGTATGGCTACACCTTC. Protein sequence: CASSTDRGGYGYTF.

This clone was seen more than once but under ten times. J is TRBJ2-1 and V is TRBV5-1; maybe TRBD2 (5 bases). CDR1 and CDR2 from the germline V gene are SGHRS and YFSETQ. The CDR3 is made up of 16 amino acids. V lost 0 bases, J lost 4 bases, and 14 bases lay in between. CDR3 bases: TGCGCCAGCAGCTTGGCGGAGGAACTGGGGTACAATGAGCAGTTCTTC. Its protein product is CASSLAEELGYNEQFF.

The chain carries TRBV2 and TRBJ2-7; 8 nucleotides align to TRBD2. CDR1 SNHLY and CDR2 FYNNEI come from the germline V gene. This CDR3 comprises 15 residues. Trimming at V came to 8 bases and at J to 1 base, leaving 10 bases not matched to a gene. The DNA of the CDR3 is TGTGCCAGCGGCCCCCGGGGGGGGAAGTCCTACGAGCAGTACTTC. It specifies CASGPRGGKSYEQYF.

The chain recombines TRBV6-9 with TRBJ2-7, with TRBD2 matching over 8 bases. CDR3 length equals 14 residues. V lost 6 bases, J lost 1 base, and 5 bases stayed unmatched. Germline CDR1 is MNHGY and CDR2 is SVAAGI. CDR3 sequence: CASSRTSPSYEQYF. The DNA of the CDR3 is TGTGCCAGCAGCCGGACTAGCCCTTCCTACGAGCAGTACTTC.

The V call is TRBV11-2, the J call TRBJ2-7; D is perhaps TRBD2 (6 bases). There are 15 residues in the CDR3. Germline lookup yields CDR1 SGHAT and CDR2 FQNNGV. Trimming pared 3 bases from V and 0 bases from J, leaving 12 bases between. CDR3 coding DNA: TGTGCCAGCAGCTTCTGCCGGGACTCCTCCTACGAGCAGTACTTC. It specifies CASSFCRDSSYEQYF.

The chain employs TRBV11-2 and TRBJ2-2; 8 nucleotides line up with TRBD1. The CDR3 is 14 residues long. V lost 6 bases and J lost 3; bases outside the gene matches: 3. Germline V lookup: CDR1 SGHAT, CDR2 FQNNGV. CDR3 loop: CASRTQGDTGELFF. The CDR3 nucleotides read TGTGCCAGCAGAACACAGGGGGACACCGGGGAGCTGTTTTTT.

The chain joins TRBV2 to TRBJ2-1, with a weak D call TRBD2 (6 bases). This CDR3 has 12 amino acids. V dropped 6 bases and J dropped 10 bases, with 13 bases sitting between them. CDR1 SNHLY and CDR2 FYNNEI come from the germline V gene. CDR3 DNA sequence: TGTGCCAGCAGGGGACCTAGCGCAGAGCAGTTCTTC. Its translation is CASRGPSAEQFF.

The chain links TRBV14 to TRBJ1-1; D remains ambiguous. The V end lost 1 base, the J end lost 0 bases, and 15 bases lay between the germline ends. This CDR3 is 17 amino acids long. In germline, CDR1 is SGHDN, CDR2 FVKESK. Here the CDR3 DNA reads TGTGCCAGCAGCCAAGGGCACCCGGGGATACTGAACACTGAAGCTTTCTTT. It is translated as CASSQGHPGILNTEAFF. The full variable domain, rest sourced from reference TRBV14 and TRBJ1-1, is EAGVTQFPSHSVIEKGQTVTLRCDPISGHDNLYWYRRVMGKEIKFLLHFVKESKQDESGMPNNRFLAERTGGTYSTLKVQPAELEDSGVYFCASSQGHPGILNTEAFFGQGTRLTVV.

The rearrangement joins TRBV4-1 to TRBJ2-1; TRBD2 agrees at 11 bases. Germline V gives CDR1 MGHRA, CDR2 YSYEKL. The CDR3 is 16 amino acids. V dropped 0 bases and J dropped 7; count of bases not matched to a gene: 5. In DNA, the CDR3 is TGCGCCAGCAGCCAAGAGGGACTAGCGGAGGGGAATGAGCAGTTCTTC. Translating gives CASSQEGLAEGNEQFF.